Here is one TCR beta chain with its context. The antigen is undetermined. The sample belongs to a study of cytomegalovirus exposure and HLA in healthy donors. It was with 60 Vbeta and 13 Jbeta primers that the PCR ran. Clones were sequenced by immunoSEQ multiplex PCR, and TCRdb holds only the in-frame ones, with some missing. The sample contains around 130,000 clones, about 8.5% of which appear only once. Germline loops: CDR1 SGHVS, CDR2 FQNEAQ. V was cut by 5 bases and J by 6 bases, with 22 bases left in between. The CDR3 spans 16 residues. Overall study results and limits: In vitro checks showed that a few CMV-associated chains really do target CMV antigens. Per a later analysis, roughly 17,000 TCR beta sequences showed association with HLA alleles at 0.05 false discovery rate. In an earlier analysis, productive rearrangement rates for most beta V segments clustered near 87% or 30%.

This chain uses TRBV7-8 with TRBJ1-1; D is possibly TRBD1 (5 bases). The TCR was taken from a middle-aged man in good health and CMV-seronegative. Sequenced input: PBMCs. The CDR3 spells CASSGTGFGGRSEAFF. In DNA form, the CDR3 reads TGTGCCAGCAGCGGAACGGGATTCGGGGGTAGGTCTGAAGCTTTCTTT.